The 12 T cell receptor beta chains below all came from one sample that was sequenced in a study of blood T cell repertoires in COVID-19 (dated by TCRdb to 2020 to 2022). Preparation of the library involved the immunoSEQ multiplex PCR assay. TCRdb's version of the immuneACCESS table is confined to in-frame rearrangements and falls short of the full clone set. An unresolved V gene accounts for under half of the shortfall where checked; the remainder is of unknown origin. Within this sample are around 68,000 clones, with 75% to 85% of them counted one time only. The top ten constitute roughly 12% of the sample. The sample comprised peripheral blood. The receptors stem from a human donor in a cohort sampled during active COVID-19.

This clone was seen a few times. The DNA is left out, because the CDR3 cannot be placed on it with certainty; the CDR3 is given as TCRdb lists it. The rearrangement joins TRBV21-1 to TRBJ1-5. TRBV21-1 is listed as a pseudogene. The CDR3 length equals 16 residues, ends included. The CDR3 protein is CASSKVGGGSNQPQHF.

This clone was found once. This chain links TRBV30 with TRBJ2-5; 7 bases agree with TRBD1. Germline-derived CDR1 and CDR2 are GTSNPN and SVGIG (reference sequence). The J segment lost 0 bases and the V segment lost 6 bases, leaving 4 bases of the junction unmatched. This CDR3 is built from 13 residues. CDR3 loop: CACGDSYQETQYF. DNA for the CDR3: TGTGCCTGCGGGGACAGTTACCAAGAGACCCAGTACTTC.

This sequence joins TRBV5-1 and TRBJ1-1, with D hard to call. The V gene's germline CDR1 is SGHRS and CDR2 YFSETQ. The CDR3 loop spans 15 amino acids. Trimming removed 0 bases from V and 0 bases from J, with 9 bases in between. CDR3 sequence reads: CASSLDAAMNTEAFF. As DNA, the CDR3 is TGCGCCAGCAGCTTGGATGCGGCCATGAACACTGAAGCTTTCTTT.

This rearrangement joins TRBV4-1 to TRBJ1-1; no clear D. Germline V CDR1 and CDR2: MGHRA, YSYEKL. Trimming removed 4 bases at V and 2 bases at J, with 29 bases between. The CDR3 covers 20 residues. CDR3 residues: CASSPDDLVYGFGYNTEAFF. Here the CDR3 DNA reads TGCGCCAGCAGCCCCGATGATCTGGTGTACGGGTTCGGGTATAACACTGAAGCTTTCTTT.

The V gene is TRBV10-2, the J gene TRBJ2-5; TRBD2 aligns across 9 bases. The length of the CDR3 is 15 residues. Germline trimming cut 3 bases from V and 5 bases from J; bases unmatched to any gene: 7. Looked up from germline, CDR1 is WSHSY and CDR2 is SAAADI. The CDR3 here is CASSEGRGGGETQYF. CDR3 nucleotides: TGCGCCAGCAGTGAAGGGCGGGGGGGCGGCGAGACCCAGTACTTC.

The chain is built from TRBV3-1 (or the pseudogene TRBV3-2) and TRBJ2-1; 7 bases fit TRBD1. This CDR3 is 17 amino acids long. J was trimmed by 3 bases and V by 3 bases; bases with no gene match: 11. Germline V lookup: CDR1 LGHDT, CDR2 YNNKEL (reference sequence). The CDR3 DNA reads as TGTGCCAGCAGCCAGGACTGGACAGGAATCATCTACAATGAGCAGTTCTTC. Translation gives CASSQDWTGIIYNEQFF.

The chain uses TRBV30 and TRBJ2-1, with 11 bases matching TRBD2. This CDR3 is built from 14 residues. After removal of 3 bases from V and 9 bases from J, the junction contained 7 bases not matched to a gene. CDR1 GTSNPN and CDR2 SVGIG come from the germline V gene (reference sequence). The CDR3 is CAWRRTSGSGEQFF. The CDR3 coding sequence is TGTGCCTGGAGGAGGACTAGCGGGTCCGGTGAGCAGTTCTTC. The entire variable domain, with the rest obtained from reference TRBV30 and TRBJ2-1, is as follows: SQTIHQWPATLVQPVGSPLSLECTVEGTSNPNLYWYRQAAGRGLQLLFYSVGIGQISSEVPQNLSASRPQDRQFILSSKKLLLSDSGFYLCAWRRTSGSGEQFFGPGTRLTVL.

This clone was found once. V is TRBV5-5 and J is TRBJ1-2; weak D call: TRBD1 (6 bases). Germline CDR1 and CDR2: SGHKS and YYEKEE (reference sequence). The V end lost 3 bases, the J end lost 4 bases, and 16 bases lay between the germline ends. The CDR3 is 15 amino acids. In DNA form, the CDR3 reads TGTGCCAGCAGCTCAACAGGGCCTGGGGGCTATGGCTACACCTTC. It codes for CASSSTGPGGYGYTF.

The chain links TRBV11-3 to TRBJ2-2, with D tentatively TRBD1 (5 bases). There are 14 residues in the CDR3. Trimming shortened V by 5 bases and J by 4 bases, and 11 bases separated the two germline ends. Germline V CDR1 and CDR2: SGHNT, YENEEA. CDR3 loop: CASSEGATTGELFF. The CDR3 nucleotides are TGTGCCAGCAGCGAAGGGGCAACCACCGGGGAGCTGTTTTTT.

This chain joins TRBV3-1 (or the pseudogene TRBV3-2) and TRBJ2-3; the D gene is possibly TRBD2 (6 bases). CDR1 and CDR2 (germline): LGHDT, YNNKEL (reference sequence). The V gene lost 0 bases and the J gene lost 6 bases, with 16 bases spanning the gap. This CDR3 has 16 amino acids. In DNA form, the CDR3 reads TGTGCCAGCAGCCAAGACGGGGGTAACCTCATGGATACGCAGTATTTT. This gives the protein CASSQDGGNLMDTQYF.

V usage is TRBV7-6 and J usage is TRBJ2-6; D not resolved. Trimming cost V 0 bases and J 0 bases, with 15 bases left between them. This CDR3 has 19 amino acids. The V gene's germline CDR1 is SGHVS and CDR2 FNYEAQ. CDR3 nucleotides: TGTGCCAGCAGCTTAGCCGGCCGGGTCCCCTCCTCTGGGGCCAACGTCCTGACTTTC. Translating it yields CASSLAGRVPSSGANVLTF. The variable domain in full, completed from reference TRBV7-6 and TRBJ2-6, reads GAGVSQSPRYKVTKRGQDVALRCDPISGHVSLYWYRQALGQGPEFLTYFNYEAQQDKSGLPNDRFSAERPEGSISTLTIQRTEQRDSAMYRCASSLAGRVPSSGANVLTFGAGSRLTVL.

The CDR3 DNA reads as TGTGCCAGCAGCCTTAGCGGGGGGGCCCTTTTAGAGACCCAGTACTTC. Protein sequence: CASSLSGGALLETQYF. The V and J genes are TRBV5-4 and TRBJ2-5; 11 nucleotides line up with TRBD2. V gave up 4 bases and J gave up 4 bases; unmatched junction bases: 9. Per germline, CDR1 SGHNT and CDR2 YYREEE (reference sequence). The CDR3 loop spans 16 amino acids. Using reference TRBV5-4 and TRBJ2-5 for the parts outside the CDR3, the full variable domain is ETGVTQSPTHLIKTRGQQVTLRCSSQSGHNTVSWYQQALGQGPQFIFQYYREEENGRGNFPPRFSGLQFPNYSSELNVNALELDDSALYLCASSLSGGALLETQYFGPGTRLLVL.